The 13 T cell receptor beta chains below come from one sample, sequenced in a study of T cells in Graves' hyperthyroidism and ophthalmopathy. What was amplified from RNA transcripts were TCR beta CDR3 regions. With the HTBI primer set, the TCR CDR3 went through a first round of RT-PCR. TCRdb analysed the multiplex PCR reads with MiXCR anew, one entry per CDR3 protein. This sample has around 600,000 distinct CDR3 sequences, with approximately 15% found just once. Sample: blood. The receptors were sampled from a woman younger than 45 with Graves' hyperthyroidism.

This clonotype was observed many times. The rearrangement uses TRBV18 and TRBJ1-6, with D hard to call. Trimming removed 3 bases at V and 7 bases at J, with 13 bases between. The CDR3 runs to 15 residues. Germline-derived CDR1 and CDR2 are KGHSH and LQKENI. The CDR3 coding sequence is TGTGCCAGCTCACCTTCGCGTAGCGAGAATTCACCCCTCCACTTT. This encodes CASSPSRSENSPLHF. Using reference TRBV18 and TRBJ1-6 for the parts outside the CDR3, the full variable domain is NAGVMQNPRHLVRRRGQEARLRCSPMKGHSHVYWYRQLPEEGLKFMVYLQKENIIDESGMPKERFSAEFPKEGPSILRIQQVVRGDSAAYFCASSPSRSENSPLHFGNGTRLTVT.

This clonotype showed up just once. V and J are TRBV25-1 and TRBJ1-4, with a weak D call TRBD1 (6 bases). The CDR3 spans 15 residues. Trimming removed 7 bases from V and 3 bases from J, with 15 bases in between. Germline values: CDR1 MGHDK, CDR2 SYGVNS. CDR3 sequence (DNA): TGTGCCAGCACAGGGGTCGGAGAGGCTAATGAAAAACTGTTTTTT. This encodes CASTGVGEANEKLFF.

This chain joins TRBV5-1 and TRBJ1-1; 9 nucleotides align to TRBD1. V lost 4 bases, J lost 0 bases, and 16 bases stayed unmatched. Germline V gene data show CDR1 as SGHRS and CDR2 as YFSETQ. The CDR3 is 19 residues long. The CDR3 reads CASSVAETRDRDMNTEAFF. The CDR3 DNA follows: TGCGCCAGCAGCGTGGCCGAAACCCGGGACAGGGACATGAACACTGAAGCTTTCTTT.

This clonotype was observed at least ten times. This chain connects TRBV27 to TRBJ1-5; D perhaps matches TRBD1 (6 bases). The germline V and J ends were trimmed by 5 bases and 7 bases, with 15 bases remaining between them. CDR3 length: 14 amino acids. Germline loops: CDR1 MNHEY, CDR2 SMNVEV (reference sequence). The CDR3: CASSPKTGDQPQHF. The CDR3 DNA sequence: TGTGCCAGCAGTCCGAAGACAGGTGACCAGCCCCAGCATTTT.

This clonotype was seen repeatedly, ten times or more. The CDR3 protein is CASKRGSDGYSNQPQHF. CDR3 bases: TGTGCCAGCAAAAGGGGGTCGGACGGATATAGCAATCAGCCCCAGCATTTT. The rearrangement joins TRBV2 to TRBJ1-5, with a possible D match to TRBD1 (6 bases). The CDR3 length is 17 residues. Germline V lookup: CDR1 SNHLY, CDR2 FYNNEI. V lost 7 bases to trimming and J lost 0 bases, with 19 bases between them.

This clonotype has a handful of counts. The V call is TRBV10-3, the J call TRBJ2-7; 8 bases map to TRBD2. Germline V gene lookup returns CDR1 ENHRY and CDR2 SYGVKD. This CDR3 is 13 amino acids long. Unmatched junction bases numbered 2, after V lost 7 bases and J lost 0 bases. Here the CDR3 reads CAITSGSSYEQYF. The CDR3 coding sequence is TGTGCCATCACCAGCGGGAGCTCCTACGAGCAGTACTTC.

This clonotype was seen at least ten times. The V gene is TRBV30, the J gene TRBJ2-3; D not certain. CDR1 and CDR2 (germline): GTSNPN, SVGIG (reference sequence). Trimming pared 3 bases from V and 5 bases from J, leaving 6 bases between. The CDR3 has 11 residues. The CDR3 sequence is CAWSLGDTQYF. CDR3 sequence (DNA): TGTGCCTGGAGCCTGGGAGATACGCAGTATTTT.

Many counts were recorded for this clonotype. The J gene is TRBJ2-3, the V gene TRBV28; TRBD2 matches 10 bases. Germline CDR1 and CDR2: MDHEN and SYDVKM. V was pared by 2 bases and J by 4 bases, with 3 bases of the junction left unmatched. The CDR3 consists of 15 residues. CDR3 region: CASSLGLAEPDTQYF. Written as DNA, the CDR3 is TGTGCCAGCAGTTTAGGACTAGCGGAACCAGATACGCAGTATTTT.

In its sample, this clonotype was seen many times. The CDR3 region has the DNA TGTGCCAGCAGCTTCTTCCGGCGGGGACTAGCGGGAGCTTCGACCTACGAGCAGTACTTC. It translates to CASSFFRRGLAGASTYEQYF. The gene calls are TRBV7-9 and TRBJ2-7; 14 nucleotides line up with TRBD2. The CDR3 length is 20 residues. Germline values: CDR1 SEHNR, CDR2 FQNEAQ (reference sequence). J lost 2 bases, V lost 3 bases, and 15 bases had no gene match.

V is TRBV18 and J is TRBJ1-2, with TRBD1 matching over 8 bases. The germline gives CDR1 KGHSH, CDR2 LQKENI. This CDR3 comprises 13 residues. The ends lost 0 bases at V and 7 bases at J; junction bases unmatched: 1. CDR3 sequence: CASSPPGQVGYTF. Written as DNA, the CDR3 is TGTGCCAGCTCACCACCGGGACAGGTTGGCTACACCTTC.

The chain has TRBV6-1 and TRBJ2-5, with D perhaps matching TRBD2 (5 bases). V lost 5 bases, J lost 5 bases, and 18 bases lay in between. The CDR3 has 15 residues. Germline CDR1 reads MNHNS; CDR2 reads SASEGT. CDR3 amino acids: CASSTYQRGRETQYF. The DNA for the CDR3 is TGTGCCAGCAGTACCTACCAGAGAGGGCGTGAGACCCAGTACTTC.

There are a few counts of this clonotype. This rearrangement joins TRBV2 to TRBJ2-7; TRBD2 is a possible D gene (5 bases). Germline values: CDR1 SNHLY, CDR2 FYNNEI. The V end lost 3 bases, the J end lost 12 bases, and 9 bases lay between the germline ends. This CDR3 contains 10 residues. The CDR3 DNA follows: TGTGCCAGCAGTGAGGACGAGGGGTACTTC. As protein: CASSEDEGYF.

The chain couples TRBV18 to TRBJ2-1; D call uncertain. Between the trimmed V and J ends, which lost 0 bases and 1 base, there was a span of 10 bases. The CDR3 runs 16 residues. Looked up from germline, CDR1 is KGHSH and CDR2 is LQKENI. In nucleotides, the CDR3 is TGTGCCAGCTCACCACCGTCTACCCTTTCCTACAATGAGCAGTTCTTC. Amino acids: CASSPPSTLSYNEQFF. The complete variable domain, with remaining parts taken from reference TRBV18 and TRBJ2-1, reads NAGVMQNPRHLVRRRGQEARLRCSPMKGHSHVYWYRQLPEEGLKFMVYLQKENIIDESGMPKERFSAEFPKEGPSILRIQQVVRGDSAAYFCASSPPSTLSYNEQFFGPGTRLTVL.